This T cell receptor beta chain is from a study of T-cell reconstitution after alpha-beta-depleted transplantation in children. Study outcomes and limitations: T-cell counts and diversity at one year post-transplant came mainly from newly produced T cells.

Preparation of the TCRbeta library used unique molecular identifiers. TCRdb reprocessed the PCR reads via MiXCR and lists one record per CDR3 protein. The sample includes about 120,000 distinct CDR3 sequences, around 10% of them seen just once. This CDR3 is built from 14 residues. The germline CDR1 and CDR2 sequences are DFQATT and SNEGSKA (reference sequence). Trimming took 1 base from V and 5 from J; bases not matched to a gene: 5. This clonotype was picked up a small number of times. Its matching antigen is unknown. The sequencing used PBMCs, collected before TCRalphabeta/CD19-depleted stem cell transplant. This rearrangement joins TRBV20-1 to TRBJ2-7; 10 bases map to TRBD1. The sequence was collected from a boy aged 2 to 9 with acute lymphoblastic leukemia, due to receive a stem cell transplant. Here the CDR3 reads CSARVGGQGNEQYF. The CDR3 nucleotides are TGCAGTGCTAGAGTTGGGGGACAGGGGAACGAGCAGTACTTC.